The table lists the clone carrying this T cell receptor (beta chain) with many counts. No antigen is known for it. Researchers attached unique molecular identifiers to individual cDNA molecules. From the 5' RACE reads, TCRdb called clonotypes with MiXCR, one entry per CDR3 protein. The table has fewer than 35,000 distinct CDR3 sequences, around 4.5% seen once. The sample belongs to a study of early T cells in non-severe SARS-CoV-2 infection. Study details: Bulk RNA taken from unsorted whole blood was sequenced, leaving chains unpaired.

Findings and caveats of the study: Comparison of clonotypes with VDJdb favored anti-spike CD8 responses while missing private and CD4 specificities.

Germline loops: CDR1 KGHSH, CDR2 LQKENI. V was clipped by 3 bases and J by 6 bases; unmatched bases: 15. The CDR3 is 17 residues long. Sequenced sample: whole blood. The rearrangement uses TRBV18 and TRBJ2-7; TRBD2 agrees at 9 bases. This TCR derives from an adult who was a healthcare worker with PCR-confirmed SARS-CoV-2 infection or an uninfected control (not recorded which). The CDR3 DNA reads TGTGCCAGCTCACCCCCTAGCGGGACATGGACGAATGGCGAGCAGTACTTC. Translating gives CASSPPSGTWTNGEQYF.